This T cell receptor beta chain appears in the sequencing data of a study of blood T cells in healthy people across ages. This CDR3 comprises 15 residues. V was pared by 5 bases and J by 1 base, with 4 bases of the junction left unmatched. The germline V gene encodes CDR1 SEHNR and CDR2 FQNEAQ (reference sequence). Alongside a J-beta primer mix, a sample-barcoded 5' primer served in a second PCR lasting roughly 6 to 11 cycles. TCRdb processed the 5' RACE reads anew with MiXCR; each CDR3 protein has one entry. The profile covers some 800,000 distinct CDR3 sequences, with under 55% appearing a single time and around 18% taken by the ten largest. This clonotype has a handful of counts.

Sequenced: blood. This clonotype was sampled from a man aged 55 to 70 in good health. This chain uses TRBV7-9 with TRBJ2-1; 8 positions match TRBD2. The CDR3, as DNA: TGTGCCAGCAGCGACGCGGGGGGATCCTACAATGAGCAGTTCTTC. This sequence encodes CASSDAGGSYNEQFF. Variable domain in full (rest from reference TRBV7-9 and TRBJ2-1): DTGVSQNPRHKITKRGQNVTFRCDPISEHNRLYWYRQTLGQGPEFLTYFQNEAQLEKSRLLSDRFSAERPKGSFSTLEIQRTEQGDSAMYLCASSDAGGSYNEQFFGPGTRLTVL.